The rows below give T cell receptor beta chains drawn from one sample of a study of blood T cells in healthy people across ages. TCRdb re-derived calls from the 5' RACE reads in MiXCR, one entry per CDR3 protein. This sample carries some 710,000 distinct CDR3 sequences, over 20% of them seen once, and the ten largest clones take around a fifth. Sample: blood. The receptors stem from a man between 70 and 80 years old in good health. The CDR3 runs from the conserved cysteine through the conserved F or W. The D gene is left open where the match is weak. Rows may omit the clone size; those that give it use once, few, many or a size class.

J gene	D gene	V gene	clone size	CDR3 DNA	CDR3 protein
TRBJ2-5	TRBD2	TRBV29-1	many	TGCAGCGTGATAGCGGGAGCAGAGACCCAGTACTTC	CSVIAGAETQYF
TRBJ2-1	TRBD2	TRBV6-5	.	TGTGCCAGCGGTTCCCGGCCTAGCGGGACCTACAATGAGCAGTTCTTC	CASGSRPSGTYNEQFF
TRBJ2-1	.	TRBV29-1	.	TGCAGCGTTGAAGAATTGGTAAATGGGCAGTTCTTC	CSVEELVNGQFF
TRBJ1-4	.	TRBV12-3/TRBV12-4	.	TGTGCCAGCAGTTTTCCGGTTGGAGGGGCGGATGAAAAACTGTTTTTT	CASSFPVGGADEKLFF
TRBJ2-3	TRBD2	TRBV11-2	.	TGTGCCAGCACCTCTAGCGGGATGGTCACAGATACGCAGTATTTT	CASTSSGMVTDTQYF
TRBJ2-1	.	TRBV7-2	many	TGTGCCAGCAGCTTAGGCGCAGGGTACAATGAGCAGTTCTTC	CASSLGAGYNEQFF
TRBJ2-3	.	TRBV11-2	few	TGTGCCAGCAGCTTAGCGGTACAGGTGGGGTACACAGATACGCAGTATTTT	CASSLAVQVGYTDTQYF
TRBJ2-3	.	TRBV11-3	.	TGTGCCAGCAGCTTAGGACCTCCCACAGATACGCAGTATTTT	CASSLGPPTDTQYF
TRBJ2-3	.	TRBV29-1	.	TGCAGCGTCGTAGCGGTTGGAGATACGCAGTATTTT	CSVVAVGDTQYF
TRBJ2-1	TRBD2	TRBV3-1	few	TGTGCCAGCAGCCAAGCCTTGGGTCTAGCGGGAGGGGGGAATGAGCAGTTCTTC	CASSQALGLAGGGNEQFF
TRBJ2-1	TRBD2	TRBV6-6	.	TGTGCCAGCAGTTACTCTCATAGCGGGCTCTACAATGAGCAGTTCTTC	CASSYSHSGLYNEQFF
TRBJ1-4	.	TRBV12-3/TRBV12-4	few	TGTGCCAGCTTCGGGTCGCCTAATGAAAAACTGTTTTTT	CASFGSPNEKLFF
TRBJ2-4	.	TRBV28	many	TGTGCCAGCAGTTCTATTCGGGCAGATCGAAACATTCAGTACTTC	CASSSIRADRNIQYF
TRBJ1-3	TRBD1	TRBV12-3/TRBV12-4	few	TGTGCCAGCAGTTTGGGACAGGGTCGAGCTGGAAACACCATATATTTT	CASSLGQGRAGNTIYF
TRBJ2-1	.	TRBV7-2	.	TGTGCCAGCAGCTTAGCGCCCATCAGCGGCAATGAGCAGTTCTTC	CASSLAPISGNEQFF
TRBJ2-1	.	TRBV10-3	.	TGTGCCATCAGCTCTACTAGGAATGAGCAGTTCTTC	CAISSTRNEQFF
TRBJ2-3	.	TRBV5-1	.	TGCGCCAGCAGCTTGATCAGCACAGATACGCAGTATTTT	CASSLISTDTQYF
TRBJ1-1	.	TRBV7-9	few	TGTGCCAGCAGCTTAGTTCAGGGCATGAACACTGAAGCTTTCTTT	CASSLVQGMNTEAFF
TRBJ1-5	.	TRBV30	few	TGTGCCTGGAGTCAGGGGACGCAGCCCCAGCATTTT	CAWSQGTQPQHF
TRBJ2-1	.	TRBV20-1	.	TGCAGTGCCGTTAAAGGGGGTATAAACAATGAGCAGTTCTTC	CSAVKGGINNEQFF
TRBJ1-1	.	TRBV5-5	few	TGTGCCAGCAGCTTCAACAGGGTAACTGAAGCTTTCTTT	CASSFNRVTEAFF
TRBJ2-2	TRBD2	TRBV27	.	TGTGCCAGCAGTCGGACCCTAGCGGGAGGGACCGGGGAGCTGTTTTTT	CASSRTLAGGTGELFF
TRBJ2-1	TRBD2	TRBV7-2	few	TGTGCCAGCAGCTTAGGGGGAGGGAGGGAAGAGCAGTTCTTC	CASSLGGGREEQFF
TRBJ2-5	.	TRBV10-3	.	TGTGCCATCAGTGATAACCCAGAAGTAATGACCCAGTACTTC	CAISDNPEVMTQYF
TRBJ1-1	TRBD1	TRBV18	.	TGTGCCAGCTCACGGGAAGGACAGGGGAATACTGAAGCTTTCTTT	CASSREGQGNTEAFF
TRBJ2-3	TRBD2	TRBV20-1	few	TGCAGTGCTTCTTGGACTAGCGGGTCTTTAGATACGCAGTATTTT	CSASWTSGSLDTQYF
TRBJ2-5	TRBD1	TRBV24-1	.	TGTACCACCAGTGATGCAACAGGGGGCCAAGAGACCCAGTACTTC	CTTSDATGGQETQYF
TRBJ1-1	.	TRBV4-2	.	TGTGCCAGCAGCCAGGGTGGACGGAGTGAAGCTTTCTTT	CASSQGGRSEAFF
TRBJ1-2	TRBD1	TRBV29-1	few	TGCAGCGTCCCTGGGGCAGGGGGAGCCTATGGCTACACCTTC	CSVPGAGGAYGYTF
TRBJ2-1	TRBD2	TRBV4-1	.	TGCGCCAGCAGCCAAGATCTATTACTAGCGGGAGGTCGAAATGAGCGGTTCTTC	CASSQDLLLAGGRNERFF
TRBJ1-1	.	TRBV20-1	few	TGCAGTGCTAGTCCTACATCGAACACTGAAGCTTTCTTT	CSASPTSNTEAFF
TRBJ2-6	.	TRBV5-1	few	TGCGCCAGCAGCTTGGATGTAGGACCTGGGGCCAACGTCCTGACTTTC	CASSLDVGPGANVLTF
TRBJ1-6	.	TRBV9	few	TGTGCCAGCAGCCTCTCAGGGAGCGGTTCACCCCTCCACTTT	CASSLSGSGSPLHF
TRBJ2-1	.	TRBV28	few	TGTGCCACCCAGCCCACCTCAAGTCGTGAGCAGTTCTTC	CATQPTSSREQFF
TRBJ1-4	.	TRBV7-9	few	TGTGCCAGCAGCCCTGGGGCTGCATTTAATGAAAAACTGTTTTTT	CASSPGAAFNEKLFF
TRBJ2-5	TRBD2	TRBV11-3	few	TGTGCCAGCAGCTTATCGACTAGCGGGAGATACAGTCAAGAGACCCAGTACTTC	CASSLSTSGRYSQETQYF
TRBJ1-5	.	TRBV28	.	TGTGCCAGCAGCGAGGACAGTTATAGCAATCAGCCCCAGCATTTT	CASSEDSYSNQPQHF
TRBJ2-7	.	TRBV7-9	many	TGTGCCAGCAGCCCCGGGGTAGCCTACGAGCAGTACTTC	CASSPGVAYEQYF
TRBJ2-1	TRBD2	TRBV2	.	TGTGCCAGCAGTTTAGGGACTAGCGGGGTCTATGAGCAGTTCTTC	CASSLGTSGVYEQFF
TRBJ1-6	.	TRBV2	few	TGTGCCAGCAGGAATTCCTTAAATTCACCCCTCCACTTT	CASRNSLNSPLHF
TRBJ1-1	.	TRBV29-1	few	TGCAGCGTTGTGCACGTATGGAACACTGAAGCTTTCTTT	CSVVHVWNTEAFF
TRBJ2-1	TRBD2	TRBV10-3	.	TGTGCCATCAGGCCGACTAGCGGGAGCAATGAGCAGTTCTTC	CAIRPTSGSNEQFF
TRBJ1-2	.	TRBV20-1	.	TGCAGTGCTAGAGACACGGGCAGTAATAACTATGGCTACACCTTC	CSARDTGSNNYGYTF
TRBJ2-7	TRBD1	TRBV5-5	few	TGTGCCAGCAGCAAGACGGGACAGGATTACGACGAGCAGTACTTC	CASSKTGQDYDEQYF
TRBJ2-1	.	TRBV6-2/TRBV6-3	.	TGTGCCAGCAGTTTCTTCCAAGCCAATGAGCAGTTCTTC	CASSFFQANEQFF
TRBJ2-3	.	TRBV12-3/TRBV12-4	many	TGTGCCAGCAGAGCGGCCCCAAGCACAGATACGCAGTATTTT	CASRAAPSTDTQYF
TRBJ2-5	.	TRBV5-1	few	TGCGCCAGCAGCCCCCCGTTGGACTACGAGACCCAGTACTTC	CASSPPLDYETQYF
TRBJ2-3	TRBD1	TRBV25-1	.	TGTGCCAGCAGTGGGCTCAACAGGGGGCCCTTAGATACGCAGTATTTT	CASSGLNRGPLDTQYF
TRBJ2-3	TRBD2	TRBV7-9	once	TGTGCCAGCAGCTTTTTAGGGCGGGAGAGCCCAGATACGCAGTATTTT	CASSFLGRESPDTQYF
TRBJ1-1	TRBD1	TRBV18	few	TGTGCCAGCTCACCACCGAACAGGGGAGACACTGAAGCTTTCTTT	CASSPPNRGDTEAFF
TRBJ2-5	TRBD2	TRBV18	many	TGTGCCAGCAGCCCCCCGGGAGGAGAGACCCAGTACTTC	CASSPPGGETQYF
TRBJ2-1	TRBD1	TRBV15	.	TGTGCCACCAGCTTTAGACAGGGGGCCTACAATGAGCAGTTCTTC	CATSFRQGAYNEQFF